These T cell receptor beta chains were read from a single sample in a study of post-analysis software for immune sequencing data. TCRdb reanalysed the PCR reads using MiXCR and keeps one entry per CDR3 protein. The sample records about 770,000 distinct CDR3 sequences, approximately 44% being singletons. Sequenced: blood. The source of these receptors is a girl aged 5-17 years with multiple sclerosis. Both conserved end residues are part of each CDR3. The D gene is left open where the match is weak. Clone size appears in some rows only: once, few, many, or a class for an expanded clone.

DNA	CDR3	size	D	J	V
TGCAGTGCTAGAGAGGGAGGGAAGACCCAGTACTTC	CSAREGGKTQYF	-	TRBD2	TRBJ2-5	TRBV20-1
TGTGCCAGCAGCCAACAGAGTCCCGGGGAGCTGTTTTTT	CASSQQSPGELFF	-	-	TRBJ2-2	TRBV14
TGTGCCAGCAGTCCCCGGGCAGCGACCTATGAGCAGTTCTTC	CASSPRAATYEQFF	once	-	TRBJ2-1	TRBV6-2/TRBV6-3
TGTGCCAGCACCTTCCGGGACGGCACAGATACGCAGTATTTT	CASTFRDGTDTQYF	-	-	TRBJ2-3	TRBV6-2/TRBV6-3
TGTGCCAGCGGACAGGGTATTTCCACAGATACGCAGTATTTT	CASGQGISTDTQYF	-	TRBD1	TRBJ2-3	TRBV30
TGTGCCAGCAGTGGGACCCTGGGGAGGAACCAAGAGACCCAGTACTTC	CASSGTLGRNQETQYF	-	-	TRBJ2-5	TRBV25-1
TGCGCCAGCAGCACAGAAAACCTTTATGGCTACACCTTC	CASSTENLYGYTF	-	-	TRBJ1-2	TRBV4-1
TGTGCCAGCAGTTTGACAGGGGGCGCGGTCAAAAACATTCGGTACTTC	CASSLTGGAVKNIRYF	-	TRBD1	TRBJ2-4	TRBV12-3/TRBV12-4
TGCGCCAGCAGTCCCGGGACTAGCGGGTGGCCTACGCAGTATTTT	CASSPGTSGWPTQYF	-	TRBD2	TRBJ2-3	TRBV5-1
TGTGTCAGCAGTTCGACAGGGCTGGGGGCTGAAGCTTTCTTT	CVSSSTGLGAEAFF	-	TRBD1	TRBJ1-1	TRBV14
TGCAGTGCCTCCCCTCCGCGAGGAGGGCAGTACTTC	CSASPPRGGQYF	few	-	TRBJ2-5	TRBV20-1
TGCAGTACGCTACGTGGACTAGCGGGGACCGTGGAGCTGTTTTTT	CSTLRGLAGTVELFF	-	TRBD2	TRBJ2-2	TRBV20-1
TGTGCCAGCAGCTTAACGTTAGACAACGAGCAGTACTTC	CASSLTLDNEQYF	few	-	TRBJ2-7	TRBV7-3
TGTGCCAGCAGCCAAGAACGTGTGGGACCTTCCTACGAGCAGTACTTC	CASSQERVGPSYEQYF	-	-	TRBJ2-7	TRBV4-2
TGTGCCAGCAGTTACTCCCAGCCCCCGTCCCTATACTATGGCTACACCTTC	CASSYSQPPSLYYGYTF	-	-	TRBJ1-2	TRBV6-5
TGTGCCACCAGCGCCTCGAACTCCTACAATGAGCAGTTCTTC	CATSASNSYNEQFF	-	-	TRBJ2-1	TRBV15
TGCGCCAGCAGCCACACCAGGACTAGCGGGGCAAACAATGAGCAGTTCTTC	CASSHTRTSGANNEQFF	-	TRBD2	TRBJ2-1	TRBV4-3
TGTGCCAGCAGCCAAGGGTCAGGGACTTGGGCAGATACGCAGTATTTT	CASSQGSGTWADTQYF	-	-	TRBJ2-3	TRBV3-1
TGCAGCGTACTGGGGGACAGTCTATTTGGGTATGGCTACACCTTC	CSVLGDSLFGYGYTF	-	TRBD1	TRBJ1-2	TRBV29-1
TGTGCCAGCAGTTTTTGGGGCAGTCCTAACACTGAAGCTTTCTTT	CASSFWGSPNTEAFF	-	-	TRBJ1-1	TRBV12-3/TRBV12-4
TGTGCCAGCAGCTTTATTAGGGATATCGTCCAAGAGACCCAGTACTTC	CASSFIRDIVQETQYF	-	-	TRBJ2-5	TRBV7-8
TGTGCCACAAGGGGATCGGCCTACAATGAGCAGTTCTTC	CATRGSAYNEQFF	-	-	TRBJ2-1	TRBV12-3/TRBV12-4
TGCAGCGTTGATGGCCCTTCGTTCGGGCAGTACTTC	CSVDGPSFGQYF	few	-	TRBJ2-5	TRBV29-1
TGTGCCAGCAGTGCTGGGGTAACAGGGGAAAGGCTACTAGCGGGAGTACGAAATGAGCAGTTCTTC	CASSAGVTGERLLAGVRNEQFF	-	TRBD2	TRBJ2-1	TRBV6-1
TGTGCCAGCAGCGGCGGGGTGGTCGCTGAAGCTTTCTTT	CASSGGVVAEAFF	-	-	TRBJ1-1	TRBV9
TGCAGCGTTGAGGCAGGGGGTCAGCCCCAGCATTTT	CSVEAGGQPQHF	few	TRBD1	TRBJ1-5	TRBV29-1
TGTGCCGCGGCAGGTCGCCGGCACGGCTACGAGCAGTACTTC	CAAAGRRHGYEQYF	-	-	TRBJ2-7	TRBV6-5
TGTGCCAGTTTGGCCGGGACAAACGGCTACACCTTC	CASLAGTNGYTF	-	-	TRBJ1-2	TRBV25-1
TGTGCCAGCAGTTCTCCGGGACAGGGCACCTACGAGCAGTACTTC	CASSSPGQGTYEQYF	few	TRBD1	TRBJ2-7	TRBV6-1
TGTGCCAGCAGTCGACAACTGACCTACGAGCAGTACTTC	CASSRQLTYEQYF	-	-	TRBJ2-7	TRBV28
TGTGCCAGCAGTTACAGGCCGACACTCAACGAGCAGTACTTC	CASSYRPTLNEQYF	-	-	TRBJ2-7	TRBV6-6
TGTGCCAGCAGCTTCCAATCGACAGGGGCACTCTCCTACGAGCAGTACTTC	CASSFQSTGALSYEQYF	-	TRBD1	TRBJ2-7	TRBV7-8
TGTGCCAGCAGCTCTCGGACAGGGGGGAACATTCAGTACTTC	CASSSRTGGNIQYF	many	TRBD1	TRBJ2-4	TRBV7-2
TGTGCCGGCCAGTTCGTCCCCCAGACTGAAGCTTTCTTT	CAGQFVPQTEAFF	-	-	TRBJ1-1	TRBV21-1
TGTGCCAGCAGGACGACGGACGGAGAAGAAGCTTTCTTT	CASRTTDGEEAFF	-	-	TRBJ1-1	TRBV12-3/TRBV12-4
TGCGCCAGCAGCTTGGATTCAAGTCTTCCCTATGGCTACACCTTC	CASSLDSSLPYGYTF	few	-	TRBJ1-2	TRBV5-1
TGCAGTGCGCAGGGGGCGTCGGACTATGGCTACACCTTC	CSAQGASDYGYTF	-	TRBD1	TRBJ1-2	TRBV20-1
TGTGCCACCAGTGATTCGGACAGAACTAAAGCCTACGAGCAGTACTTC	CATSDSDRTKAYEQYF	few	-	TRBJ2-7	TRBV24-1
TGCAGTGCTAGAGACTATACCGGGACTAGCGGGATTGGTGAGCAGTTCTTC	CSARDYTGTSGIGEQFF	-	TRBD2	TRBJ2-1	TRBV20-1
TGTGCCAGCAGTCTAGTAGGGGGCTTGGATCTGGAGTACTTC	CASSLVGGLDLEYF	few	TRBD1	TRBJ2-4	TRBV6-1
TGTGCCAGCAGCTTCACCGGGACTAGCGGTTACGAGCAGTACTTC	CASSFTGTSGYEQYF	-	TRBD2	TRBJ2-7	TRBV6-6
TGTGCCAGCACGCCCCGCGGGGGGGCTAATGAGCAGTTCTTC	CASTPRGGANEQFF	-	TRBD2	TRBJ2-1	TRBV2
TGCGCCAGCAGCCAGGGACACGACACAGATACGCAGTATTTT	CASSQGHDTDTQYF	-	-	TRBJ2-3	TRBV4-3
TGTGCCAGCAGCCAAGCCGTCGGGGGGTTGGAGACCCAGTACTTC	CASSQAVGGLETQYF	-	TRBD2	TRBJ2-5	TRBV4-2
TGCAGTGCTCAAGGGGCAGTGAACACCGGGGAGCTGTTTTTT	CSAQGAVNTGELFF	-	-	TRBJ2-2	TRBV20-1